The rows below give T cell receptor beta chains drawn from one sample of a study of blood T cells in healthy people across ages. Each CDR3 protein gets one entry after TCRdb re-called the 5' RACE reads with MiXCR. The data show some 1.1 million distinct CDR3 sequences, roughly two fifths seen once. Material for sequencing was blood. Source of these receptors: a man between 18 and 35 years old in good health. The conserved cysteine and the conserved F or W are not part of the CDR3 here.

cdr3_aa,j_call,v_call
AISRAFDEQY,TRBJ2-7,TRBV10-3
ASSEFGDAGYT,TRBJ1-2,TRBV25-1
ASSQDDSSGNTIY,TRBJ1-3,TRBV4-3
ASSVGHPGELF,TRBJ2-2,TRBV9
ASSLVGLPSSYNEQF,TRBJ2-1,TRBV5-1
ASSLEGRAMNTEAF,TRBJ1-1,TRBV5-1
ASSVPLGTSGTDTQY,TRBJ2-3,TRBV9
AISVPGQETNYGYT,TRBJ1-2,TRBV10-3
ASGLLNANQPQH,TRBJ1-5,TRBV12-5
SVEEGQGLNQPQH,TRBJ1-5,TRBV29-1
ASSSAGELFQETQY,TRBJ2-5,TRBV5-5
ASRTGSMNTEAF,TRBJ1-1,TRBV6-5
ASSIGGNRGNQPQH,TRBJ1-5,TRBV7-2
ASSLEQGAIGELF,TRBJ2-2,TRBV7-6
ASSEKSSEETQY,TRBJ2-5,TRBV2
SARSGAGNSPLH,TRBJ1-6,TRBV20-1
SASKGNERF,TRBJ2-1,TRBV20-1
AWSVTGGSYTGELF,TRBJ2-2,TRBV30
SAPTSGGPDTGELF,TRBJ2-2,TRBV20-1
ASSSTLTGTDTQY,TRBJ2-3,TRBV28
SVQKEDEKLF,TRBJ1-4,TRBV29-1
ASSERASEQY,TRBJ2-5,TRBV2
STRYTDTQY,TRBJ2-3,TRBV29-1
ATSDAPGSRDYNEQY,NA,TRBV24-1
ASRTGGTEAF,TRBJ1-1,TRBV27
ASSLDTVRDHFIADTQY,TRBJ2-3,TRBV11-2
ASSSGRSPLH,TRBJ1-6,TRBV12-3/TRBV12-4
ASSVPTSGSYGYT,TRBJ1-2,TRBV9
ASSLKQGQNYGYT,TRBJ1-2,TRBV27
ASSSTNRLAGLSTDTQY,TRBJ2-3,TRBV5-1
ASSPLQRDSDGYT,TRBJ1-2,TRBV18
ASSVAEGVGEKLF,TRBJ1-4,TRBV2
ASSVVDRGTQETQY,TRBJ2-5,TRBV9
ASSPTPSNQETQY,TRBJ2-5,TRBV5-1
ASTGLGLASGEQF,TRBJ2-1,TRBV12-3/TRBV12-4
ASRPSATQDSPLH,TRBJ1-6,TRBV2
ASSDRDYPNTGELF,TRBJ2-2,TRBV7-2
ASSQGTGIYEQY,TRBJ2-7,TRBV4-3
ASSPTTEDNTEAF,TRBJ1-1,TRBV18
ASSRRDRGNTGELF,TRBJ2-2,TRBV5-5
ASSIRLGRGDTDTQY,TRBJ2-3,TRBV28
ASGESYNEQY,NA,TRBV6-2/TRBV6-3
ASSVDPSVNTEAF,TRBJ1-1,TRBV5-1
ASSLGQRTGTQY,TRBJ2-3,TRBV7-2
ATSGQGYYNEQF,TRBJ2-1,TRBV24-1
ASSPRADTQY,TRBJ2-3,TRBV7-2
ASRRTTGTDTQY,TRBJ2-3,TRBV12-3/TRBV12-4
ASSRGGQTGELF,TRBJ2-2,TRBV7-7
SAMGGGIYGYT,TRBJ1-2,TRBV20-1
SAWKRADSPLH,TRBJ1-6,TRBV20-1
ASSLPGTVPYNEQF,TRBJ2-1,TRBV12-3/TRBV12-4
SARVPGGEDTEAF,TRBJ1-1,TRBV20-1
SARVGVSKTQY,TRBJ2-5,TRBV20-1
ASSPPWREGELF,TRBJ2-2,TRBV2
SARTGQEFYGYT,TRBJ1-2,TRBV20-1
SAPVPGQGQGTEAF,TRBJ1-1,TRBV20-1
ASRPSEGSLNEKLF,TRBJ1-4,TRBV28
ASSQASEGADTQY,TRBJ2-3,TRBV4-2
ASSRGTARDYGYT,TRBJ1-2,TRBV5-1